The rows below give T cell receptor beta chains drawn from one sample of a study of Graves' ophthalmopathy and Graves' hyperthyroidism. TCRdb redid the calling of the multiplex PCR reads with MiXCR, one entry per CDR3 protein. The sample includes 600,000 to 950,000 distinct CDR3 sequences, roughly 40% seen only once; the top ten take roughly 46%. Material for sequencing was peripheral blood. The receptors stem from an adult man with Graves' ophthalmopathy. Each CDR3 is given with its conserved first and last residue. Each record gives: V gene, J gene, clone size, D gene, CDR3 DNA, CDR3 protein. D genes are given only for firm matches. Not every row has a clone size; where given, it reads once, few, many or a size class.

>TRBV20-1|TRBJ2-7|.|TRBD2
TGCAGTGCACGCCTAGCGGGGCCCGAGCAGTACTTC
CSARLAGPEQYF
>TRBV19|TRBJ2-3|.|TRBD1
TGTGCCAGTAGTAATGATGCAGGGGGCGCAGATACGCAGTATTTT
CASSNDAGGADTQYF
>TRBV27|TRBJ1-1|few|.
TGTGCCAGCAGTTTAATAGGACAGGAAGCTTTCTTT
CASSLIGQEAFF
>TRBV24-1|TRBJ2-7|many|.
TGTGCCACCAGCGTCGGCGGAGACTACGAGCAGTACTTC
CATSVGGDYEQYF
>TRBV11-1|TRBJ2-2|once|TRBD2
TGTGCCAGCGTGACGGGAGGAAACACCGGGGAGCTGTTTTTT
CASVTGGNTGELFF
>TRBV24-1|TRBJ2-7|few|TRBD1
TGTGCCACCAGTGACCCGGGACAGGGAAAGTACGAGCAGTACTTC
CATSDPGQGKYEQYF
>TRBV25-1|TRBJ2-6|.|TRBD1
TGTGCCAGCTGTGACAGGGCGGCCAACGTCCTGACTTTC
CASCDRAANVLTF
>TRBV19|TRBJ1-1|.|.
TGTGCCAGTAGTATGGGGATAGTGGGAAAGGAAGCTTTCTTT
CASSMGIVGKEAFF
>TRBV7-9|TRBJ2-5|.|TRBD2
TGTGCCAGCAGCCTACGGACTAGCGGGGGGGCGGAGACCCAGTACTTC
CASSLRTSGGAETQYF
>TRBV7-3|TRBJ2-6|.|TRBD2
TGTGCCAGCAGCTTAAGCCCCGGGGGGAGCTCTGGGGCCAACGTCCTGACTTTC
CASSLSPGGSSGANVLTF
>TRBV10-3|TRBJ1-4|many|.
TGTGCCATCAGTGAGTCGACTCTGGCAGCAGACCGTGAAAAACTGTTTTTT
CAISESTLAADREKLFF
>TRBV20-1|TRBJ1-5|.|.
TGCAGTGCTAAAAGGGCTCTGGAGCCCCAGCATTTT
CSAKRALEPQHF
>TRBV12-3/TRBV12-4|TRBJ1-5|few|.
TGTGCCAGCAGTTTGTTTGGGGGTAATCAGCCCCAGCATTTT
CASSLFGGNQPQHF
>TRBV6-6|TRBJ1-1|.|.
TGTGCCAGTAAGGACGGGAACACTGAAGCTTTCTTT
CASKDGNTEAFF
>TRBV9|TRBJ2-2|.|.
TGTGCCAGCCCCCACTATGGGCAGGGCCCCACCGGGGAGCTGTTTTTT
CASPHYGQGPTGELFF
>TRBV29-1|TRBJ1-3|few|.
TGCAGCGTTTCTGACAGAGACTATGGCTACACCATATATTTT
CSVSDRDYGYTIYF
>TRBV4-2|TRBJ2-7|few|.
TGTGCCAGCAGCCAAAGGGGGGGAGAGGACGAGCAGTACTTC
CASSQRGGEDEQYF
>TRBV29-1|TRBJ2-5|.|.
TGCAGCGTGCGGTCGGGGGAGACCCAGTACTTC
CSVRSGETQYF
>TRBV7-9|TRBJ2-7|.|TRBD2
TGTGCCAGCAGCCTGAGCGGCGGGGGAGGGACCTACGAGCAGTACTTC
CASSLSGGGGTYEQYF
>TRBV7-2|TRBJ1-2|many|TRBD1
TGTGCCAGCAGCTTCTGGACCTCCACAGGGGTAAACACCTTC
CASSFWTSTGVNTF
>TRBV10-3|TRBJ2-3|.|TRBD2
TGTGCCAGCAGTTACTCGAAATCGGGGGGGCCAGATACGCAGTATTTT
CASSYSKSGGPDTQYF
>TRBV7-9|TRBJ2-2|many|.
TGTGCCCCGGGGCATCGACAGATTAACACCGGGGAGCTGTTTTTT
CAPGHRQINTGELFF
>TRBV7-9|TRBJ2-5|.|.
TGTGCCAGCAGCTTAGGACAGCCTCAGTACTTC
CASSLGQPQYF
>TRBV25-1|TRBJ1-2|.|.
TGTGCCAGCAGTTACTCTGGGGGGCGCAACTATGGCTACACCTTC
CASSYSGGRNYGYTF
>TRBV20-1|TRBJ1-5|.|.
TGCAGTGCTACGCAGGTAAAACAGCCCCAGCATTTT
CSATQVKQPQHF
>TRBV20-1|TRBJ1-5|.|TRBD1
TGCAGTGCCCTCGGACAGGGGGCGAATCAGCCCCAGCATTTT
CSALGQGANQPQHF
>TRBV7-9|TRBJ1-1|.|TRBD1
TGTGCCAGCATACAGGGGGCCGGGGACACTGAAGCTTTCTTT
CASIQGAGDTEAFF
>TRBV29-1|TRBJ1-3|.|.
TGCAGCGTTGAGAGAGGGGACACTGGAAACACCATATATTTT
CSVERGDTGNTIYF
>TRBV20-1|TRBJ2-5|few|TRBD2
TGCAGTGCCAGCGGGGGGCCCGAGACCCAGTACTTC
CSASGGPETQYF
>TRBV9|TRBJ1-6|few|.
TGTGCCAGCAGCGCTATGGGGCACAATAATTCACCCCTCCACTTT
CASSAMGHNNSPLHF
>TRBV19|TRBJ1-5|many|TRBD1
TGTGCCAGTAAGGTCGCACAGGGGTACAATCAGCCCCAGCATTTT
CASKVAQGYNQPQHF
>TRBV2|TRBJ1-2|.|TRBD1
TGTGCCAGCAGTGAAGAGGGGGCAGTGGGCTACACCTTC
CASSEEGAVGYTF
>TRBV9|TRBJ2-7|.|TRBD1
TGTGCCAGCAGCGTAGGCCCGGACAGGACCTACGAGCAGTACTTC
CASSVGPDRTYEQYF
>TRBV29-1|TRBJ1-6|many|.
TGCAGCGTTGGCACAGGGTATAATTCACCCCTCCACTTT
CSVGTGYNSPLHF
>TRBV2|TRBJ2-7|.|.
TGTGCCAGCAAGCCTAGGGGACGAAACTACGAGCAGTACTTC
CASKPRGRNYEQYF
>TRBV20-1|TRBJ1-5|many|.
TGCAGTGCTAGTAGCGGAGCGGGCAATCAGCCCCAGCATTTT
CSASSGAGNQPQHF